The T cell receptor beta chain under discussion was sequenced for a study of CXCR3-negative and CXCR3-positive naive CD8 T cells. Whole-study results and caveats: Memory cells differed in TRBV-TRBJ usage, but naive CXCR3-negative and CXCR3-positive cells had similar usage. In cryopreserved cells, CXCR3 expression partially decreased, and fresh PBMCs were used in most assays. Similarly elevated diversity marked both naive subsets, with memory CD8+ cells showing far lower diversity.

The CDR3 is 15 amino acids. Germline-derived CDR1 and CDR2 are SGHVS and FQNEAQ. A remark on this clonotype: Its antigen is currently unknown.

Libraries of TRB cDNA were made by 5' RACE and carried UMIs. After re-calling the 5' RACE reads, TCRdb lists one entry per CDR3 protein, DNA absent. The sample holds more than 45,000 distinct CDR3 sequences. Triplicate sorts, approximately 300,000 cells apiece, were made for each CD8+ T cell subset. J is TRBJ2-1 and V is TRBV7-8; the TCRdb D gene call, TRBD1, has no DNA to confirm it. The sample comprised memory CD8+ T cells from blood. The source is a human donor in good health. Some clones in this sample may be carry-over from other donors' samples. CDR3: CASSPRTGESNEQFF.